Sequencing of this T cell receptor (beta chain) was carried out in a study of CD8+ T cells in alopecia areata. Extraction and reverse transcription of RNA yielded cDNA as the sequencing template. Method: immunoSEQ multiplex PCR; TCRdb's copy keeps in-frame clones and lacks some. This table has hundreds of thousands of clones, 50% to 70% appearing once. The V gene lost 6 bases and the J gene lost 3 bases, with 11 bases spanning the gap. This CDR3 has 13 residues. Per the germline V gene, CDR1 is SNHLY and CDR2 is FYNNEI. The input for sequencing was CD4+ T cells sorted from blood, taken at week 0. The TCR originated in a human donor with alopecia areata. This chain connects TRBV2 to TRBJ2-5; tentative D call: TRBD2 (6 bases). The CDR3 DNA is TGTGCCAGCAGGGGCGGCGGGGAAGAGACCCAGTACTTC. Protein product: CASRGGGEETQYF. The variable domain in full, completed from reference TRBV2 and TRBJ2-5, reads EPEVTQTPSHQVTQMGQEVILRCVPISNHLYFYWYRQILGQKVEFLVSFYNNEISEKSEIFDDQFSVERPDGSNFTLKIRSTKLEDSAMYFCASRGGGEETQYFGPGTRLLVL.